These T cell receptor beta chains were read from a single sample in a study of cytomegalovirus exposure and HLA in healthy donors. Clones were sequenced by immunoSEQ multiplex PCR, and TCRdb holds only the in-frame ones, with some missing. The top ten clones hold less than 4.5% of a sample with 200,000 or so clones, around 73% of them seen once. Material: PBMCs. The receptors come from a male donor in good health and CMV-seronegative. Each CDR3 is given with its conserved first and last residue. A D gene is named only where the DNA matches it firmly. For some rows the clone size is stated as once, few or many, or as a class when expanded; others skip it.

13	-	-	TRBV10-1	TRBJ2-7	CASSDPISYEQYF	TGCGCCAGCAGTGACCCTATTAGCTACGAGCAGTACTTC
14	-	-	TRBV30	TRBJ1-1	CAWSEGDLSTEAFF	TGTGCCTGGAGTGAGGGGGATCTGAGCACTGAAGCTTTCTTT
14	-	-	TRBV2	TRBJ1-4	CASSDGGLNEKLFF	TGTGCCAGCAGTGATGGAGGGTTGAATGAAAAACTGTTTTTT
15	TRBD1	-	TRBV5-1	TRBJ1-5	CASSLAGTDNQPQHF	TGCGCCAGCAGCTTGGCCGGGACAGACAATCAGCCCCAGCATTTT
15	-	-	TRBV2	TRBJ1-3	CASGPGHNSGNTIYF	TGTGCCAGCGGACCGGGACACAATTCTGGAAACACCATATATTTT
15	TRBD1	-	TRBV28	TRBJ2-2	CASSSGTGNTGELFF	TGTGCCAGCAGTTCCGGGACAGGGAACACCGGGGAGCTGTTTTTT
15	TRBD1	-	TRBV27	TRBJ2-7	CASSLGFGTAYEQYF	TGTGCCAGCAGTTTGGGGTTCGGGACAGCCTACGAGCAGTACTTC
15	-	-	TRBV5-1	TRBJ1-5	CASSLEAGRAQPQHF	TGCGCCAGCAGCTTGGAGGCGGGAAGGGCTCAGCCCCAGCATTTT
15	-	-	TRBV6-1	TRBJ1-1	CASTSPGHQNTEAFF	TGTGCCAGCACCTCGCCGGGACACCAGAACACTGAAGCTTTCTTT
16	TRBD1	-	TRBV11-2	TRBJ1-5	CASSPPTGTGNQPQHF	TGTGCCAGCAGCCCACCAACCGGGACAGGGAATCAGCCCCAGCATTTT
15	TRBD1	once	TRBV7-3	TRBJ2-2	CASSARTGDTGELFF	TGTGCCAGCAGCGCCAGGACAGGGGACACCGGGGAGCTGTTTTTT
14	-	few	TRBV5-1	TRBJ1-1	CASSPGLMNTEAFF	TGCGCCAGTAGTCCGGGACTAATGAACACTGAAGCTTTCTTT
13	-	-	TRBV5-1	TRBJ1-6	CASSSADSSALHF	TGCGCCAGCAGCTCAGCGGACAGTTCAGCCCTCCACTTT
15	TRBD1	-	TRBV5-1	TRBJ1-1	CASSAPGQRLTEAFF	TGCGCCAGCAGCGCCCCGGGACAGCGTTTAACTGAAGCTTTCTTT
15	-	-	TRBV27	TRBJ1-1	CASKPDGRGDPEAFF	TGTGCCAGCAAGCCCGACGGCAGGGGCGATCCTGAAGCTTTCTTT
15	-	once	TRBV6-5	TRBJ1-2	CASNPAGSVHYGYTF	TGTGCCAGCAACCCAGCGGGGAGCGTTCACTATGGCTACACCTTC
14	TRBD2	-	TRBV6-1	TRBJ2-5	CASSDSGRMKTQYF	TGTGCCAGCAGTGACAGCGGGAGAATGAAGACCCAGTACTTC
12	-	-	TRBV30	TRBJ1-1	CAWSVQETEAFF	TGTGCCTGGAGTGTACAGGAAACTGAAGCTTTCTTT
15	-	-	TRBV6-5	TRBJ1-3	CASSYDRYSGNTIYF	TGTGCCAGCAGTTACGACAGATACTCTGGAAACACCATATATTTT
15	-	-	TRBV18	TRBJ1-5	CASSPPPGWGGPQHF	TGTGCCAGCTCACCACCCCCAGGGTGGGGGGGGCCCCAGCATTTT
11	-	-	TRBV20-1	TRBJ2-7	CSLTSSYEQYF	TGCAGTCTGACTAGCTCCTACGAGCAGTACTTC
14	-	-	TRBV15	TRBJ1-1	CATSRGVQGTEAFF	TGTGCCACCAGCAGAGGAGTTCAGGGCACTGAAGCCTTCTTT
15	TRBD2	once	TRBV5-1	TRBJ2-1	CASSLLSGRGNEQFF	TGCGCCAGCAGCTTACTGAGCGGGAGAGGCAATGAGCAGTTCTTC
16	TRBD1	-	TRBV18	TRBJ2-1	CASSPLPGQGLGEQFF	TGTGCCAGCTCACCACTTCCGGGACAGGGGTTGGGTGAGCAGTTCTTC
14	TRBD1	many	TRBV30	TRBJ1-2	CAWRWTGFKNGYTF	TGTGCCTGGCGATGGACAGGGTTTAAGAACGGCTACACCTTC
15	TRBD2	-	TRBV13	TRBJ2-1	CASSAGLAGGNEQFF	TGTGCCAGCAGCGCCGGACTAGCGGGAGGGAATGAGCAGTTCTTC
17	TRBD1	-	TRBV9	TRBJ2-3	CASSVGTGNLLTDTQYF	TGTGCCAGCAGCGTAGGGACAGGGAACCTTCTCACAGATACGCAGTATTTT
13	-	few	TRBV10-1	TRBJ1-1	CASRGDLNTEAFF	TGCGCCAGCAGAGGGGATTTGAACACTGAAGCTTTCTTT
16	-	-	TRBV11-2	TRBJ2-2	CASSLGGDGNTGELFF	TGTGCCAGCAGCTTGGGGGGTGACGGCAACACCGGGGAGCTGTTTTTT
16	TRBD2	-	TRBV2	TRBJ2-1	CASSGLAGYSYNEQFF	TGTGCCAGCAGTGGGCTAGCGGGATACTCCTACAATGAGCAGTTCTTC
15	TRBD1	once	TRBV18	TRBJ1-5	CASSPKGQGNQPQHF	TGTGCCAGCTCACCAAAGGGACAGGGCAATCAGCCCCAGCATTTT
16	-	-	TRBV19	TRBJ2-1	CASSIQGGGNYNEQFF	TGTGCCAGTAGTATCCAGGGTGGAGGGAATTACAATGAGCAGTTCTTC
12	-	few	TRBV29-1	TRBJ2-5	CSAKTTEQTQYF	TGCAGCGCAAAGACGACAGAACAGACCCAGTACTTC
16	TRBD2	-	TRBV5-1	TRBJ2-1	CASSSDSGTLYNEQFF	TGCGCCAGCAGCTCCGACAGCGGGACTTTATACAATGAGCAGTTCTTC
15	TRBD2	-	TRBV27	TRBJ2-3	CASSLGREVTDTQYF	TGTGCCAGCAGTTTAGGGCGGGAGGTCACAGATACGCAGTATTTT
15	TRBD1	-	TRBV30	TRBJ1-5	CAWSVQGGSNQPQHF	TGTGCCTGGAGTGTACAGGGGGGGAGCAATCAGCCCCAGCATTTT
12	TRBD1	few	TRBV27	TRBJ2-5	CASRGGGETQYF	TGTGCCAGCCGAGGGGGCGGAGAGACCCAGTACTTC
14	TRBD1	-	TRBV6-6	TRBJ2-7	CASSLAGGSYEQYF	TGTGCCAGCAGTCTCGCAGGGGGATCCTACGAGCAGTACTTC
15	TRBD2	-	TRBV27	TRBJ2-2	CASSPGLVVTGELFF	TGTGCCAGCAGTCCGGGACTAGTGGTTACCGGGGAGCTGTTTTTT
16	TRBD1	-	TRBV7-3	TRBJ1-1	CASSLLGQGAFTEAFF	TGTGCCAGCAGCTTACTGGGACAGGGGGCTTTCACTGAAGCTTTCTTT
15	TRBD1	few	TRBV2	TRBJ2-3	CASRQGAVSSRTQYF	TGTGCCAGCAGGCAGGGGGCCGTCAGCAGCCGTACGCAGTATTTT
15	TRBD2	-	TRBV2	TRBJ2-7	CASSESSGASYEQYF	TGTGCCAGCAGTGAGAGTAGCGGGGCATCCTACGAGCAGTACTTC
14	TRBD1	-	TRBV2	TRBJ2-3	CASREDRSTDTQYF	TGTGCCAGCAGGGAGGACAGGAGCACAGATACGCAGTATTTT
12	-	once	TRBV7-9	TRBJ1-1	CASSLMLGAAFF	TGTGCCAGCAGCTTGATGTTGGGGGCAGCTTTCTTT
15	TRBD2	-	TRBV5-1	TRBJ2-1	CASSLAGGRYNEQFF	TGCGCCAGCAGCTTAGCGGGAGGGAGATACAATGAGCAGTTCTTC
12	TRBD2	few	TRBV25-1	TRBJ2-1	CASSSSGSWQFF	TGTGCCAGCAGTAGCAGCGGGAGCTGGCAGTTCTTC
14	TRBD1	-	TRBV7-9	TRBJ1-4	CSSSSGQGGEKLFF	TGTTCCAGCAGCTCGGGACAGGGAGGCGAAAAACTGTTTTTT
21	TRBD1	-	TRBV4-1	TRBJ2-6	CASSQQGKLGQISSGANVLTF	TGCGCCAGCAGCCAACAGGGGAAACTGGGACAGATATCCTCTGGGGCCAACGTCCTGACTTTC
14	TRBD1	-	TRBV7-9	TRBJ2-7	CSSSLGQAIYEQYF	TGTTCCAGCAGCTTGGGACAGGCTATCTACGAGCAGTACTTC
15	-	-	TRBV27	TRBJ2-7	CASSPMARLANEQYF	TGTGCCAGCAGTCCCATGGCCCGTCTAGCGAACGAGCAGTACTTC
16	TRBD2	-	TRBV9	TRBJ2-3	CASSVGTSRRTDTQYF	TGTGCCAGCAGCGTAGGGACTAGCCGCCGCACAGATACGCAGTATTTT
17	TRBD2	-	TRBV5-1	TRBJ2-5	CASSLRSSGGFQETQYF	TGCGCCAGCAGCTTGCGTTCTAGCGGGGGATTCCAAGAGACCCAGTACTTC
15	-	-	TRBV11-3	TRBJ2-5	CASSPHPVNQETQYF	TGTGCCAGCAGCCCCCATCCAGTGAATCAAGAGACCCAGTACTTC
15	-	-	TRBV28	TRBJ1-3	CASSFRVVSGNTIYF	TGTGCCAGCAGTTTCAGGGTAGTCTCTGGAAACACCATATATTTT